Included here is one T cell receptor beta chain sequence, with context. Libraries were prepared by immunoSEQ multiplex PCR; TCRdb keeps only in-frame clonotypes and omits some of them. Of 75,000 to 95,000 clones in the sample, more than 70% were seen once. The CDR3 loop spans 19 amino acids. Germline CDR1 and CDR2: MDHEN and SYDVKM. With V trimmed by 3 bases and J by 1 base, 9 bases remained unmatched. The data were taken from a study of lymphopenia after photon versus proton radiotherapy. The sequence came from a man aged 55-75 years with pancreatic cancer. This specimen was peripheral blood, taken from a patient treated with proton-based radiotherapy. The chain employs TRBV28 and TRBJ2-1, with 13 nucleotides matching TRBD2. The CDR3 region has the DNA TGTGCCAGCAGTTTCACTAGCGGGAGGGCCTTGAGGTCCTACAATGAGCAGTTCTTC. Its translation is CASSFTSGRALRSYNEQFF.